The 13 T cell receptor beta chains below come from one sample, sequenced in a study of shared clonotypes between healthy human individuals. This table comes from immunoSEQ multiplex PCR, and its TCRdb copy is limited to in-frame clones, with some not included. The sample contains about 490,000 clones, around 78% of which appear only once. Specimen: PBMCs. These receptors were obtained from a woman in her 40s in good health. Some clones in this sample may be carry-over from other donors' samples.

The CDR3 protein is CASSMFRGAAQSVLRYNEQFF. The CDR3 DNA reads as TGTGCCAGTAGTATGTTCAGGGGAGCAGCGCAAAGTGTCTTGAGATACAATGAGCAGTTCTTC. The rearrangement uses TRBV19 and TRBJ2-1, with D possibly matching TRBD1 (6 bases). This CDR3 comprises 21 residues. Trimming pared 3 bases from V and 4 bases from J, leaving 31 bases between. Germline V lookup: CDR1 LNHDA, CDR2 SQIVND (reference sequence).

V is TRBV28 and J is TRBJ2-1; 10 bases are a match to TRBD2. Germline values: CDR1 MDHEN, CDR2 SYDVKM. The V gene end was trimmed by 6 bases and the J gene end by 8 bases; junction bases not matched to a gene: 10. The CDR3 runs to 15 residues. CDR3 in DNA: TGTGCCAGCAGCCCGTTAGCGGGAGGCGTTTATGAGCAGTTCTTC. Protein: CASSPLAGGVYEQFF.

The chain recombines TRBV6-5 with TRBJ1-5, with TRBD1 identical over 8 bases. The CDR3 loop spans 15 amino acids. Germline V gives CDR1 MNHEY, CDR2 SVGAGI. After removal of 6 bases from V and 2 bases from J, the junction contained 6 bases not matched to a gene. This chain's CDR3 is CASSPDRGGNQPQHF. The CDR3 DNA follows: TGTGCCAGCAGCCCCGACAGGGGAGGCAATCAGCCCCAGCATTTT.

The J gene is TRBJ1-5, the V gene TRBV2, with D unresolved. Trimming cost V 6 bases and J 0 bases, with 18 bases left between them. CDR3 length: 17 residues. Germline V CDR1 and CDR2: SNHLY, FYNNEI. The DNA for the CDR3 is TGTGCCAGCAGCAGCCTGGAAACCCAGTATAGCAATCAGCCCCAGCATTTT. Translated, it gives CASSSLETQYSNQPQHF.

The chain employs TRBV30 and TRBJ1-1; weak D call: TRBD1 (5 bases). Germline-derived CDR1 and CDR2 are GTSNPN and SVGIG (reference sequence). V was cut by 5 bases and J by 0 bases, with 19 bases left in between. The CDR3 contains 16 residues. The CDR3 bases are TGTGCCTGGTCTCCACAGACGGGACCGCTGAACACTGAAGCTTTCTTT. Translating it yields CAWSPQTGPLNTEAFF.

This rearrangement joins TRBV30 to TRBJ2-5, with a tentative D call TRBD2 (6 bases). The DNA end lines up better with TRBJ2-7; the J call may be wrong. The length of the CDR3 is 12 residues. Germline CDR1 reads GTSNPN; CDR2 reads SVGIG (reference sequence). The CDR3 DNA reads TGTGCCTGTGCGGGACGGATCTACGAGCAGTACTTC. This sequence encodes CACAGRIYEQYF.

This clone was observed many times. The chain couples TRBV5-6 to TRBJ2-7; 8 nucleotides line up with TRBD2. The germline CDR1 and CDR2 sequences are SGHDT and YYEEEE. V was clipped by 3 bases and J by 1 base; unmatched bases: 6. The CDR3 runs to 15 residues. This chain's CDR3 is CASSSPLADSYEQYF. The CDR3 DNA reads TGTGCCAGCAGCTCGCCACTAGCGGATTCCTACGAGCAGTACTTC.

As concerns this clone: The same CDR3 also results from other DNA sequences found in this sample. The V and J genes are TRBV6-5 and TRBJ2-7, with 12 bases matching TRBD1. With 6 bases clipped from V and 4 bases from J, the junction kept 1 base outside the gene matches. Per the germline V gene, CDR1 is MNHEY and CDR2 is SVGAGI. The CDR3 is 13 amino acids. CDR3 sequence reads: CASRGQGAYEQYF. DNA of the CDR3: TGTGCCAGCAGGGGACAGGGGGCTTACGAGCAGTACTTC.

The rearrangement links TRBV7-8 to TRBJ2-7; 7 bases line up with TRBD2. Per germline, CDR1 SGHVS and CDR2 FQNEAQ. There are 15 residues in the CDR3. Unmatched junction bases numbered 4, after V lost 0 bases and J lost 2 bases. The CDR3 DNA reads TGTGCCAGCAGCTTAGCAGCGGGAAGAGCCTACGAGCAGTACTTC. Encoded protein: CASSLAAGRAYEQYF.

The chain combines TRBV5-5 with TRBJ2-5, with 10 bases aligning to TRBD1. From germline, CDR1 is SGHKS and CDR2 YYEKEE (reference sequence). This CDR3 spans 15 amino acids. The J segment lost 11 bases and the V segment lost 3 bases, leaving 13 bases of the junction unmatched. CDR3 bases: TGTGCCAGCAGCTCACTACCGGGACAGGGGTTCGGGCAGTACTTC. Translating gives CASSSLPGQGFGQYF.

The chain joins TRBV6-1 to TRBJ1-1, with TRBD1 identical over 8 bases. The CDR3 loop spans 14 amino acids. Germline assignment: CDR1 MNHNS and CDR2 SASEGT. V was pared by 6 bases and J by 5 bases, with 8 bases of the junction left unmatched. CDR3 region: CASRDFYRGTEAFF. The CDR3 DNA reads TGTGCCAGCAGGGACTTCTACAGGGGGACTGAAGCTTTCTTT.

This clone has just a few counts. Other DNA variants within this sample encode the same CDR3. V usage is TRBV28 and J usage is TRBJ1-5, with D possibly matching TRBD1 (6 bases). CDR3 length equals 12 residues. The V gene's germline CDR1 is MDHEN and CDR2 SYDVKM. Trimming took 6 bases from V and 4 from J, leaving 7 bases between them. The DNA of the CDR3 is TGTGCCAGCAGAGACAGGAATCAGCCCCAGCATTTT. It encodes CASRDRNQPQHF. The whole variable domain, remainder taken from reference TRBV28 and TRBJ1-5, is DVKVTQSSRYLVKRTGEKVFLECVQDMDHENMFWYRQDPGLGLRLIYFSYDVKMKEKGDIPEGYSVSREKKERFSLILESASTNQTSMYLCASRDRNQPQHFGDGTRLSIL.

The V and J genes are TRBV30 and TRBJ1-4, with D maybe TRBD1 (6 bases). Trimming cost V 0 bases and J 5 bases, with 19 bases left between them. Germline-derived CDR1 and CDR2 are GTSNPN and SVGIG (reference sequence). There are 17 residues in the CDR3. CDR3: CAWSVGTSHAANEKLFF. CDR3 nucleotide sequence: TGTGCCTGGAGTGTAGGGACAAGTCATGCCGCCAATGAAAAACTGTTTTTT.